This passage covers 30 T cell receptor beta chains from one sample sequenced in a study of cytomegalovirus exposure and HLA in healthy donors listed by TCRdb under 2017. Library prep was done by the immunoSEQ multiplex PCR assay. For the multiplex PCR, a mixture combining 60 forward primers for TCR Vbeta segments and 13 reverse primers for TCR Jbeta segments was used. TCRdb provides this immuneACCESS table in a form limited to in-frame rearrangements. Some clones are lacking; in checked studies, under half of them reflect an unresolved V gene, and why the rest are absent is not known. Counted in this sample were about 160,000 clones; about four fifths of them appeared once. Together, the top ten hold roughly 8% of the sample. Sequencing was carried out using PBMCs. Receptors were obtained from a male donor in good health and CMV-seropositive.

The V call is TRBV9, the J call TRBJ1-1; no clear D. V gave up 0 bases and J gave up 3 bases, with 9 bases separating them. The germline gives CDR1 SGDLS, CDR2 YYNGEE. The CDR3 contains 14 residues. In nucleotides, the CDR3 is TGTGCCAGCAGCGTAGGACCCGGGGACACTGAAGCTTTCTTT. The encoded protein is CASSVGPGDTEAFF.

DNA of the CDR3: TGTGCCAGCTCACCAACCCCCGGCCGGAGGTGGGAAAAACTGTTTTTT. It specifies CASSPTPGRRWEKLFF. The rearrangement links TRBV18 to TRBJ1-4, with no clear D. Trimming took 2 bases from V and 8 from J, leaving 18 bases between them. The CDR3 sequence is 16 residues long. Germline loops: CDR1 KGHSH, CDR2 LQKENI.

The chain joins TRBV29-1 to TRBJ2-5; a weak D match, TRBD2 (5 bases). V was trimmed by 4 bases and J by 4 bases, leaving 16 bases between them. Germline lookup yields CDR1 SQVTM and CDR2 ANQGSEA. CDR3 length equals 14 residues. The DNA of the CDR3 is TGCAGCGTTGGTCCCGGGGTCCTGGGAGAGACCCAGTACTTC. Translated: CSVGPGVLGETQYF.

The chain has TRBV5-1 and TRBJ1-1; D is undetermined. CDR1 and CDR2 from the germline V gene are SGHRS and YFSETQ. V lost 0 bases to trimming and J lost 1 base, with 7 bases between them. This CDR3 has 14 residues. In nucleotides, the CDR3 is TGCGCCAGCAGCTTGGATTGGCAGAACACTGAAGCTTTCTTT. This sequence encodes CASSLDWQNTEAFF.

The chain joins TRBV18 to TRBJ2-1, with 11 bases that match TRBD2. The ends lost 6 bases at V and 1 base at J; junction bases unmatched: 20. CDR1 and CDR2 (germline): KGHSH, LQKENI. This CDR3 has 21 amino acids. The CDR3 is CASSPWASGGPNRHSYNEQFF. Written as DNA, the CDR3 is TGTGCCAGCTCTCCCTGGGCTAGCGGGGGGCCTAACCGTCATTCCTACAATGAGCAGTTCTTC. Supplemented by reference TRBV18 and TRBJ2-1, the full variable domain reads NAGVMQNPRHLVRRRGQEARLRCSPMKGHSHVYWYRQLPEEGLKFMVYLQKENIIDESGMPKERFSAEFPKEGPSILRIQQVVRGDSAAYFCASSPWASGGPNRHSYNEQFFGPGTRLTVL.

This CDR3 is CASSPDRGYGYTF. In DNA, the CDR3 is TGTGCCAGCTCACCCGACAGAGGCTATGGCTACACCTTC. V is TRBV18 and J is TRBJ1-2; tentatively, D is TRBD1 (5 bases). The CDR3 contains 13 residues. Germline CDR1 and CDR2: KGHSH and LQKENI. The germline V and J ends were trimmed by 3 bases and 4 bases, with 9 bases remaining between them. The full variable domain, its missing parts supplied by reference TRBV18 and TRBJ1-2, is NAGVMQNPRHLVRRRGQEARLRCSPMKGHSHVYWYRQLPEEGLKFMVYLQKENIIDESGMPKERFSAEFPKEGPSILRIQQVVRGDSAAYFCASSPDRGYGYTFGSGTRLTVV.

The CDR3 nucleotides read TGTGCCAGTAGTCGAGGGGAGGCCAGCTCCTATAATTCACCCCTCCACTTT. Its protein is CASSRGEASSYNSPLHF. The chain uses TRBV19 and TRBJ1-6, with D tentatively TRBD1 (5 bases). The CDR3 totals 17 residues. V was trimmed by 5 bases and J by 0 bases, leaving 14 bases between them. CDR1 is LNHDA, CDR2 SQIVND, per germline (reference sequence).

This clone was counted a single time. The sample holds other DNA sequences that translate to the same CDR3. J is TRBJ1-5 and V is TRBV7-2; 7 bases map to TRBD1. The V segment lost 5 bases and the J segment 4 bases; nucleotides outside the gene matches: 8. The CDR3 is 15 residues long. Germline V gene sequence: CDR1 SGHTA, CDR2 FQGNSA. DNA of the CDR3: TGTGCCAGCAGCCTAAGGGACAGCCTAAATCAGCCCCAGCATTTT. This translates into CASSLRDSLNQPQHF. Full variable domain (missing parts from reference TRBV7-2 and TRBJ1-5): GAGVSQSPSNKVTEKGKDVELRCDPISGHTALYWYRQSLGQGLEFLIYFQGNSAPDKSGLPSDRFSAERTGGSVSTLTIQRTQQEDSAVYLCASSLRDSLNQPQHFGDGTRLSIL.

The chain employs TRBV6-6 and TRBJ1-2; tentative D call: TRBD1 (6 bases). Germline V gene data show CDR1 as MNHNY and CDR2 as SVGAGI (reference sequence). V was cut by 6 bases and J by 5 bases, with 13 bases left in between. There are 13 residues in the CDR3. CDR3 residues: CASSLNTGYGYTF. For the CDR3, the DNA is TGTGCCAGCAGCCTAAACACAGGGTATGGCTACACCTTC.

The CDR3: CASSLGLLSDTQYF. In DNA, the CDR3 is TGCGCCAGCAGCCTGGGACTCCTTTCAGATACGCAGTATTTT. The chain combines TRBV4-1 with TRBJ2-3, with TRBD2 as a possible D gene (6 bases). The germline V gene has CDR1 MGHRA and CDR2 YSYEKL. The CDR3 sequence is 14 residues long. V shed 4 bases and J shed 4 bases, with 12 bases lying between them.

This chain uses TRBV18 with TRBJ2-3; a possible D gene is TRBD2 (6 bases). V shed 6 bases and J shed 2 bases, with 21 bases lying between them. Germline CDR1 reads KGHSH; CDR2 reads LQKENI. The CDR3 is made up of 17 amino acids. The CDR3 spells CASSPLTGRGLTDTQYF. CDR3 bases: TGTGCCAGCTCCCCTTTAACGGGGCGGGGCCTCACAGATACGCAGTATTTT.

The chain combines TRBV27 with TRBJ2-1; TRBD1 aligns across 9 bases. This CDR3 contains 15 residues. V was pared by 6 bases and J by 6 bases, with 9 bases of the junction left unmatched. Germline CDR1 MNHEY, CDR2 SMNVEV (reference sequence). CDR3 amino acids: CASSRDRETGNEQFF. CDR3 bases: TGTGCCAGCAGCAGGGACAGGGAAACCGGCAATGAGCAGTTCTTC.

This clone showed up just once. V and J are TRBV19 and TRBJ2-6; 7 bases are shared with TRBD1. The V gene's germline CDR1 is LNHDA and CDR2 SQIVND (reference sequence). V lost 5 bases, J lost 12 bases, and 1 base stayed unmatched. The CDR3 is made up of 11 amino acids. As DNA, the CDR3 is TGTGCCAGTAGTGACAGGGTCGTCCTGACTTTC. Residues: CASSDRVVLTF.

In its sample, this clone was seen a few times. The chain employs TRBV5-1 and TRBJ2-1; no clear D. CDR3 size: 15 residues. V lost 5 bases to trimming and J lost 6 bases, with 18 bases between them. The germline gives CDR1 SGHRS, CDR2 YFSETQ. The CDR3: CASRGDNLLSNEQFF. CDR3 in DNA: TGCGCCAGCAGAGGCGACAACCTACTGTCCAATGAGCAGTTCTTC.

The J gene is TRBJ1-5, the V gene TRBV2; D may be TRBD1 (6 bases). Germline values: CDR1 SNHLY, CDR2 FYNNEI. CDR3 length: 16 residues. V lost 6 bases to trimming and J lost 1 base, with 16 bases between them. The CDR3 is CASRSRGRESNQPQHF. The CDR3 bases are TGTGCCAGCAGGTCCAGGGGAAGAGAGAGCAATCAGCCCCAGCATTTT.

The chain uses TRBV28 and TRBJ1-1; possible D gene TRBD1, 5 bases. From germline, CDR1 is MDHEN and CDR2 SYDVKM. V was trimmed by 2 bases and J by 11 bases, leaving 21 bases between them. The CDR3 is made up of 15 amino acids. The CDR3 DNA sequence: TGTGCCAGCAGTTTACCTGGCCCTAGGGGTGTACGGGCTTTCTTT. Translating it yields CASSLPGPRGVRAFF.

The table lists this clone with a count of one. The chain is built from TRBV6-1 and TRBJ2-3; 9 bases agree with TRBD2. The ends lost 6 bases at V and 7 bases at J; junction bases unmatched: 11. The CDR3 loop spans 15 amino acids. CDR1 is MNHNS, CDR2 SASEGT, per germline. The CDR3 DNA reads as TGTGCCAGCAGCCAAGCGGGGGGCCATAGGAATACGCAGTATTTT. Its protein is CASSQAGGHRNTQYF.

The chain links TRBV27 to TRBJ2-2, with D possibly being TRBD2 (5 bases). This CDR3 is 14 amino acids long. Trimming cost V 1 base and J 6 bases, with 9 bases left between them. Germline V gene sequence: CDR1 MNHEY, CDR2 SMNVEV (reference sequence). The CDR3 sequence: CASSLLEGAGELFF. Here the CDR3 DNA reads TGTGCCAGCAGTTTATTAGAGGGCGCCGGGGAGCTGTTTTTT.

The V call is TRBV28, the J call TRBJ1-6; D is possibly TRBD1 (6 bases). The germline V gene encodes CDR1 MDHEN and CDR2 SYDVKM. Between the trimmed V and J ends, which lost 3 bases and 6 bases, there was a span of 6 bases. The CDR3 is 13 amino acids. The CDR3 protein is CASSFRGNSPLHF. CDR3 coding DNA: TGTGCCAGCAGTTTCAGGGGTAATTCACCCCTCCACTTT.

Worth noting for this clone: This sample also contains other DNA sequences that code for the same CDR3. The rearrangement uses TRBV4-1 and TRBJ1-5; D unresolved. This CDR3 region has 14 residues. V lost 0 bases, J lost 10 bases, and 13 bases lay in between. Germline CDR1 reads MGHRA; CDR2 reads YSYEKL. The CDR3 loop is CASSQDRGVGPQHF. The CDR3 DNA is TGCGCCAGCAGCCAAGATCGAGGAGTTGGACCCCAGCATTTT.

This rearrangement joins TRBV10-1 to TRBJ1-3; the D gene is possibly TRBD1 (6 bases). The CDR3 runs to 14 residues. In germline, CDR1 is WNHNN, CDR2 SYGVQD (reference sequence). Trimming cost V 5 bases and J 1 base, with 9 bases left between them. CDR3 in DNA: TGCGCCAGCAGTTCTCAGGGGTCTGGAAACACCATATATTTT. Protein: CASSSQGSGNTIYF.

The chain carries TRBV18 and TRBJ1-5, with D unclear. The germline V and J ends were trimmed by 2 bases and 9 bases, with 11 bases remaining between them. Per germline, CDR1 KGHSH and CDR2 LQKENI. The CDR3 is made up of 13 amino acids. CDR3 bases: TGTGCCAGCTCACCAGCGAACTCCGGGCCCCAGCATTTT. Encoded protein: CASSPANSGPQHF.

The V gene is TRBV30, the J gene TRBJ1-5; D might be TRBD1 (6 bases). Per germline, CDR1 GTSNPN and CDR2 SVGIG (reference sequence). The CDR3 is 14 amino acids. V was pared by 2 bases and J by 6 bases, with 14 bases between. CDR3 sequence (DNA): TGTGCCTGGAGTCAGGGGAATCCGTCTCAGCCCCAGCATTTT. Protein sequence: CAWSQGNPSQPQHF.

The table lists this clone with a count of one. The chain couples TRBV19 to TRBJ1-2; D uncertain. The germline V gene has CDR1 LNHDA and CDR2 SQIVND (reference sequence). V dropped 4 bases and J dropped 4 bases, with 7 bases sitting between them. The CDR3 spans 12 residues. CDR3 sequence: CASSSRGYGYTF. The CDR3 nucleotides read TGTGCCAGTAGTAGCCGAGGCTATGGCTACACCTTC.

This clone is a singleton in its sample. The V call is TRBV15, the J call TRBJ1-1; 8 bases agree with TRBD1. The CDR3 sequence is 17 residues long. The germline gives CDR1 LNHNV, CDR2 YYDKDF (reference sequence). V was pared by 0 bases and J by 1 base, with 7 bases of the junction left unmatched. In DNA form, the CDR3 reads TGTGCCACCAGCAGAGATAGGGGGACAGGAGAGAACACTGAAGCTTTCTTT. It yields the protein CATSRDRGTGENTEAFF.

The chain uses TRBV7-2 and TRBJ2-7, with 9 bases that match TRBD1. J gave up 1 base and V 6 bases, and 7 bases lay outside the gene matches. The CDR3 runs 15 residues. CDR1 SGHTA and CDR2 FQGNSA come from the germline V gene. The CDR3 spells CASRQGQGQSYEQYF. The CDR3 nucleotides read TGTGCCAGCAGGCAGGGACAGGGTCAATCCTACGAGCAGTACTTC.

The genes are TRBV5-6 and TRBJ1-2; the match to TRBD1 covers 10 bases. Per germline, CDR1 SGHDT and CDR2 YYEEEE. The V gene end was trimmed by 1 base and the J gene end by 13 bases; junction bases not matched to a gene: 7. There are 13 residues in the CDR3. In DNA, the CDR3 is TGTGCCAGCAGCTTGTTCCGGACAGGGGGACCCACCTTC. Amino acid sequence: CASSLFRTGGPTF. Using reference TRBV5-6 and TRBJ1-2 for the parts outside the CDR3, the full variable domain is DAGVTQSPTHLIKTRGQQVTLRCSPKSGHDTVSWYQQALGQGPQFIFQYYEEEERQRGNFPDRFSGHQFPNYSSELNVNALLLGDSALYLCASSLFRTGGPTFGSGTRLTVV.

This chain uses TRBV5-1 with TRBJ1-1; 9 bases are shared with TRBD1. From germline, CDR1 is SGHRS and CDR2 YFSETQ. V shed 4 bases, J shed 12 bases, and the junction held 10 bases outside the gene matches. The CDR3 is 13 amino acids. CDR3 region: CASSRTGGGDPFF. In nucleotides, the CDR3 is TGCGCCAGCAGCCGAACAGGGGGCGGTGACCCTTTCTTT.

The chain joins TRBV7-9 to TRBJ2-7, with D possibly matching TRBD2 (6 bases). CDR1 is SEHNR and CDR2 is FQNEAQ in the germline V gene (reference sequence). Deletions cut 5 bases from V and 6 bases from J, with 14 bases between. This CDR3 is built from 13 residues. CDR3 nucleotide sequence: TGTGCCAGCAGCCCCTCGGCGGGGTTCGAGCAGTACTTC. Its translation is CASSPSAGFEQYF. Drawing the rest from reference TRBV7-9 and TRBJ2-7, the complete variable domain is DTGVSQNPRHKITKRGQNVTFRCDPISEHNRLYWYRQTLGQGPEFLTYFQNEAQLEKSRLLSDRFSAERPKGSFSTLEIQRTEQGDSAMYLCASSPSAGFEQYFGPGTRLTVT.

The rearrangement links TRBV10-2 to TRBJ1-2; 7 bases line up with TRBD1. Germline V lookup: CDR1 WSHSY, CDR2 SAAADI. This CDR3 is 16 amino acids long. V gave up 0 bases and J gave up 0 bases; unmatched junction bases: 4. The CDR3 DNA reads TGCGCCAGCAGTGAGTCCCGACAGGGAGCTAACTATGGCTACACCTTC. Translated: CASSESRQGANYGYTF.